This T cell receptor beta chain is from a study of T cells in Graves' hyperthyroidism and ophthalmopathy. The wider study: Before any treatment, at initial diagnosis, peripheral blood was collected.

Template material for amplifying TCR beta CDR3 regions consisted of RNA transcripts. An initial round of RT-PCR targeting the TCR CDR3 relied on the HTBI primer set. Using its own MiXCR run on the multiplex PCR reads, TCRdb lists one record per CDR3 protein. The sample gives roughly 250,000 distinct CDR3 sequences, 14% to 15% of which show up once; less than 15% is in the top ten. The V gene's germline CDR1 is MNHEY and CDR2 SVGEGT. The CDR3 runs 14 residues. V was pared by 5 bases and J by 8 bases, with 9 bases of the junction left unmatched. Newly diagnosed hyperthyroidism patients aged 18 to 65 years had disease lasting under 2 months. Uncontrolled infection, other autoimmune disease, pregnancy or lactation excluded patients. For the diagnoses, clinical symptoms, serum thyroxine and TRAb, thyroid ultrasound and orbital computed tomography were used. In this sample, this clonotype turned up a few times.

The V and J genes are TRBV6-2 or TRBV6-3 and TRBJ2-5; 9 positions agree with TRBD1. This clonotype originated in a woman aged 35 to 49 with Graves' hyperthyroidism that later progressed to Graves' ophthalmopathy. The specimen sequenced was blood. The DNA of the CDR3 is TGTGCCAGCAGTGTGGGACAGGGAGGAAAAACCCAGTACTTC. This translates into CASSVGQGGKTQYF.